Presented here are 18 T cell receptor beta chains from one specimen sequenced in a study of control samples from healthy donors and cancer patients. Libraries were prepared by immunoSEQ multiplex PCR; TCRdb keeps only in-frame clonotypes and omits some of them. Altogether 100,000 to 150,000 clones are present, roughly 90% being singletons, with the ten largest covering roughly 43%. What was sequenced was blood. These receptors all come from a middle-aged man in good health.

The chain combines TRBV27 with TRBJ1-3; 7 bases fit TRBD1. The CDR3 spans 18 residues. V lost 2 bases and J lost 0; bases outside the gene matches: 10. Germline V lookup: CDR1 MNHEY, CDR2 SMNVEV (reference sequence). The chain's CDR3 is CASSLRQGWGTSGNTIYF. CDR3 bases: TGTGCCAGCAGTTTACGACAGGGCTGGGGCACCTCTGGAAACACCATATATTTT.

The chain combines TRBV7-2 with TRBJ1-2; D may be TRBD1 (5 bases). The CDR3 contains 13 residues. Trimming cost V 3 bases and J 4 bases, with 9 bases left between them. The germline V gene encodes CDR1 SGHTA and CDR2 FQGNSA. This CDR3 reads CASSFTGAYGYTF. Here the CDR3 DNA reads TGTGCCAGCAGCTTTACAGGAGCCTATGGCTACACCTTC.

The V and J genes are TRBV2 and TRBJ1-2, with TRBD1 matching 9 bases. This CDR3 region has 12 residues. Germline loops: CDR1 SNHLY, CDR2 FYNNEI. V lost 6 bases and J lost 5; bases outside the gene matches: 1. The CDR3 nucleotides read TGTGCCAGCAGGGACAGGGGATATGGCTACACCTTC. Translation gives CASRDRGYGYTF.

The chain is built from TRBV6-2 or TRBV6-3 and TRBJ1-3; possible D gene TRBD1, 5 bases. The ends were cut back, 6 bases at V and 0 bases at J, with 15 bases in the middle. This CDR3 is built from 16 residues. The germline V gene encodes CDR1 MNHEY and CDR2 SVGEGT. CDR3 sequence: CASSSGGASSGNTIYF. The DNA for the CDR3 is TGTGCCAGCAGCTCCGGGGGTGCGAGCTCTGGAAACACCATATATTTT.

The genes are TRBV7-9 and TRBJ1-1; no reliable D call. CDR1 SEHNR and CDR2 FQNEAQ come from the germline V gene (reference sequence). This CDR3 has 15 amino acids. V was pared by 1 base and J by 2 bases, with 11 bases between. CDR3 bases: TGTGCCAGCAGCTTAGTGGTGACACCCAACACTGAAGCTTTCTTT. Its translation: CASSLVVTPNTEAFF.

The chain is built from TRBV27 and TRBJ1-1; 7 bases map to TRBD1. CDR3 length equals 15 residues. Germline CDR1 is MNHEY and CDR2 is SMNVEV (reference sequence). After removal of 6 bases from V and 3 bases from J, the junction contained 10 bases not matched to a gene. The CDR3 sequence: CASSSRQGLHTEAFF. In DNA, the CDR3 is TGTGCCAGCAGCTCCCGACAGGGACTGCACACTGAAGCTTTCTTT.

The chain recombines TRBV19 with TRBJ2-1; no clear D. Germline-derived CDR1 and CDR2 are LNHDA and SQIVND (reference sequence). This CDR3 contains 15 residues. V lost 3 bases, J lost 0 bases, and 9 bases lay in between. The CDR3 nucleotides read TGTGCCAGTAGTATTCCTATGAGCTCCTACAATGAGCAGTTCTTC. Translating gives CASSIPMSSYNEQFF.

V and J are TRBV15 and TRBJ1-2, with D possibly being TRBD1 (5 bases). Germline assignment: CDR1 LNHNV and CDR2 YYDKDF (reference sequence). The CDR3 totals 14 residues. V lost 3 bases, J lost 4 bases, and 12 bases lay in between. The CDR3 DNA follows: TGTGCCACCAGCAGGACAGAGACCATCTATGGCTACACCTTC. Protein sequence: CATSRTETIYGYTF.

This sequence joins TRBV18 and TRBJ1-1; D is ambiguous. CDR1 KGHSH and CDR2 LQKENI come from the germline V gene. The CDR3 contains 11 residues. The ends were cut back, 3 bases at V and 7 bases at J, with 6 bases in the middle. The CDR3 loop reads CASSPGLEAFF. The CDR3 DNA sequence: TGTGCCAGCTCACCGGGTCTTGAAGCTTTCTTT.

The genes are TRBV6-2 or TRBV6-3 and TRBJ1-1; TRBD1 is a possible D gene (5 bases). V lost 4 bases and J lost 6, with 9 bases in between. Germline loops: CDR1 MNHEY, CDR2 SVGEGT. There are 12 residues in the CDR3. The CDR3 here is CASSSRGAEAFF. As DNA, the CDR3 is TGTGCCAGCAGTTCGAGGGGCGCTGAAGCTTTCTTT.

This chain joins TRBV11-2 and TRBJ1-2, with D hard to call. V was pared by 7 bases and J by 4 bases, with 25 bases between. The CDR3 consists of 17 residues. Germline values: CDR1 SGHAT, CDR2 FQNNGV. In DNA form, the CDR3 reads TGTGCCAGCACCTTGTCGACCGGGTCCCCAGCGATCTATGGCTACACCTTC. It specifies CASTLSTGSPAIYGYTF. Drawing the rest from reference TRBV11-2 and TRBJ1-2, the complete variable domain is EAGVAQSPRYKIIEKRQSVAFWCNPISGHATLYWYQQILGQGPKLLIQFQNNGVVDDSQLPKDRFSAERLKGVDSTLKIQPAKLEDSAVYLCASTLSTGSPAIYGYTFGSGTRLTVV.

V gene TRBV30 combines with J gene TRBJ1-1; no clear D. V lost 1 base, J lost 3 bases, and 3 bases lay in between. Germline loops: CDR1 GTSNPN, CDR2 SVGIG (reference sequence). The CDR3 consists of 11 residues. CDR3 residues: CAWSEDTEAFF. CDR3 coding DNA: TGTGCCTGGAGTGAGGACACTGAAGCTTTCTTT. The full variable domain, with the rest looked up from reference TRBV30 and TRBJ1-1, is SQTIHQWPATLVQPVGSPLSLECTVEGTSNPNLYWYRQAAGRGLQLLFYSVGIGQISSEVPQNLSASRPQDRQFILSSKKLLLSDSGFYLCAWSEDTEAFFGQGTRLTVV.

The rearrangement links TRBV7-2 to TRBJ1-2, with a tentative D call TRBD1 (6 bases). V was pared by 2 bases and J by 4 bases, with 20 bases between. The CDR3 spans 17 residues. CDR1 SGHTA and CDR2 FQGNSA come from the germline V gene. The CDR3 here is CASSLKAGQGWAYGYTF. The CDR3 DNA reads TGTGCCAGCAGCTTAAAAGCGGGGCAGGGGTGGGCCTATGGCTACACCTTC.

The rearrangement links TRBV2 to TRBJ1-5, with 8 bases fitting TRBD1. J lost 4 bases, V lost 3 bases, and 2 bases had no gene match. The CDR3 runs 14 residues. Per the germline V gene, CDR1 is SNHLY and CDR2 is FYNNEI. This CDR3 is CASSENRGNQPQHF. The DNA of the CDR3 is TGTGCCAGCAGTGAGAACAGGGGGAATCAGCCCCAGCATTTT.

The chain joins TRBV2 to TRBJ1-5; 8 bases align to TRBD1. Trimming at V came to 1 base and at J to 2 bases, leaving 4 bases not matched to a gene. The CDR3 spans 16 residues. Germline lookup yields CDR1 SNHLY and CDR2 FYNNEI. DNA for the CDR3: TGTGCCAGCAGTGAAGGCAGGGGGCGGGGCAATCAGCCCCAGCATTTT. Amino acid sequence: CASSEGRGRGNQPQHF.

The genes are TRBV7-2 and TRBJ1-3; TRBD1 agrees at 7 bases. There are 16 residues in the CDR3. J lost 0 bases, V lost 0 bases, and 2 bases had no gene match. CDR1 SGHTA and CDR2 FQGNSA come from the germline V gene. CDR3 sequence (DNA): TGTGCCAGCAGCTTAGCGGGACAGTTCTCTGGAAACACCATATATTTT. As protein: CASSLAGQFSGNTIYF.

The chain combines TRBV15 with TRBJ2-7; 7 nucleotides match TRBD1. Germline V gives CDR1 LNHNV, CDR2 YYDKDF (reference sequence). V was clipped by 3 bases and J by 0 bases; unmatched bases: 8. This CDR3 has 16 residues. DNA for the CDR3: TGTGCCACCAGCAGGAAACGGGACAGCAGCTCCTACGAGCAGTACTTC. Translated: CATSRKRDSSSYEQYF.

CDR3 nucleotides: TGTGCCATCAGTGAGTCTGGATGGGCAGATAATTCACCCCTCCACTTT. Its translation: CAISESGWADNSPLHF. The J gene is TRBJ1-6, the V gene TRBV10-3; D is unresolved. Germline CDR1 ENHRY, CDR2 SYGVKD. The CDR3 spans 16 residues. V was clipped by 0 bases and J by 5 bases, with 11 bases between them.